Presented here are 9 T cell receptor beta chains from one specimen sequenced in a study of post-analysis software for immune sequencing data. Regarding the study as a whole: Patients carried several TRBV segments more frequently than controls did, and TRBV5-6, TRBV5-1 and TRBV20-1 were among them.

Unique molecular identifiers were built into the TCR beta cDNA libraries. TCRdb passed the PCR reads through MiXCR, listing each CDR3 protein once. This table holds approximately 690,000 distinct CDR3 sequences, 59% found once. Their recognized antigens are unknown. Sequencing was carried out using blood. These receptors were obtained from a girl under 10 years old with multiple sclerosis.

This chain connects TRBV5-1 to TRBJ2-7; TRBD2 agrees at 12 bases. The germline V gene encodes CDR1 SGHRS and CDR2 YFSETQ. The V segment lost 3 bases and the J segment 2 bases; nucleotides outside the gene matches: 6. This CDR3 has 16 residues. The CDR3 protein is CASSSGLAGAAYEQYF. In DNA form, the CDR3 reads TGCGCCAGCAGCTCGGGACTAGCGGGCGCGGCCTACGAGCAGTACTTC.

The V call is TRBV7-9, the J call TRBJ2-7; unclear D gene. CDR3 length equals 12 residues. The germline V gene encodes CDR1 SEHNR and CDR2 FQNEAQ (reference sequence). V shed 5 bases and J shed 4 bases, with 9 bases lying between them. DNA for the CDR3: TGTGCCAGCAGCCCCTTCACGTACGAGCAGTACTTC. This gives the protein CASSPFTYEQYF.

This chain uses TRBV20-1 with TRBJ2-1, with 10 nucleotides matching TRBD1. The CDR3 runs to 13 residues. Germline loops: CDR1 DFQATT, CDR2 SNEGSKA (reference sequence). With V trimmed by 6 bases and J by 7 bases, 6 bases remained unmatched. The CDR3 region has the DNA TGCAGTGCCCGGGACAGGGGTGCGAATGAGCAGTTCTTC. This sequence encodes CSARDRGANEQFF.

The V call is TRBV3-1, the J call TRBJ2-4, with D possibly being TRBD2 (6 bases). CDR1 is LGHDT and CDR2 is YNNKEL in the germline V gene (reference sequence). Deletions cut 1 base from V and 15 bases from J, with 13 bases between. CDR3 length: 12 amino acids. CDR3 in amino acids: CASSQVGLQRYF. The CDR3 region has the DNA TGTGCCAGCAGCCAAGTGGGACTGCAACGGTACTTC.

This sequence joins TRBV4-2 and TRBJ1-4; D uncertain. Per germline, CDR1 LGHNA and CDR2 YNFKEQ. The CDR3 is made up of 12 amino acids. V lost 0 bases to trimming and J lost 7 bases, with 3 bases between them. The CDR3 DNA reads TGTGCCAGCAGCCAAGAAGCTGAAAAACTGTTTTTT. This gives the protein CASSQEAEKLFF.

V is TRBV20-1 and J is TRBJ1-2; D is uncertain. CDR3 length: 12 amino acids. V gave up 4 bases and J gave up 8 bases, with 14 bases separating them. Germline V gene lookup returns CDR1 DFQATT and CDR2 SNEGSKA (reference sequence). The CDR3 region is CSATPLRAGYTF. In nucleotides, the CDR3 is TGCAGTGCTACCCCTCTTCGGGCCGGCTACACCTTC.

The J gene is TRBJ2-1, the V gene TRBV29-1; D is ambiguous. Germline lookup yields CDR1 SQVTM and CDR2 ANQGSEA. V lost 3 bases and J 6 bases, leaving 9 bases between the germline ends. The CDR3 covers 12 residues. The CDR3 loop is CSVEAASNEQFF. In nucleotides, the CDR3 is TGCAGCGTTGAGGCAGCCAGCAATGAGCAGTTCTTC.

In its sample, this clonotype was seen a few times. The J gene is TRBJ2-5, the V gene TRBV12-3 or TRBV12-4, with 7 bases that match TRBD1. The CDR3 spans 18 residues. J gave up 3 bases and V 6 bases, and 19 bases lay outside the gene matches. This chain's CDR3 is CASSSSRLGGELKETQYF. In DNA form, the CDR3 reads TGTGCCAGCAGCTCGAGTCGGTTAGGGGGCGAATTAAAAGAGACCCAGTACTTC.

This clonotype was found once. One junction end disagrees with the germline gene, perhaps due to a read error. The rearrangement joins TRBV27 to TRBJ1-1; D is unresolved. The germline gives CDR1 MNHEY, CDR2 SMNVEV (reference sequence). The CDR3 length is 13 residues. CDR3 in amino acids: CASSLSLNAEAFF. CDR3 in DNA: TGTGCCAGCAGTTTAAGTCTGAACGCTGAAGCTTTCTTT.